The entry that follows covers one T cell receptor beta chain sequence. Original handling: Nucleated cell number was recorded as an estimate derived from reference gene primer amplification. Data came from immunoSEQ multiplex PCR; TCRdb stores just in-frame clones and leaves some out. The V and J calls and clone size were taken over from that table, and D and trimming were inferred from the DNA. The table includes 250,000 to 300,000 clones, around 92% detected once. This specimen belongs to a study of blood T cell repertoires in COVID-19. About the study: Samples taken during acute and convalescent COVID-19 were collected in the United States, Italy and Spain.

Recruitment covered roughly 22 US areas and drew participants whose ages spanned roughly 18 to 100 years. Donors of Cohort 3 who recovered were those that had two negative PCRs, clearance, or symptom resolution. Trimming cost V 2 bases and J 0 bases, with 8 bases left between them. Germline V gives CDR1 MDHEN, CDR2 SYDVKM. The CDR3 totals 15 residues. Sequenced: PBMCs or T cells enriched from blood (not recorded which). The V gene is TRBV28, the J gene TRBJ1-5; unclear D gene. The sequence was obtained from a woman aged 60-70 years who had recovered from COVID-19. The CDR3 DNA is TGTGCCAGCAGTTTAGACAAATATAGCAATCAGCCCCAGCATTTT. It translates to CASSLDKYSNQPQHF.